This T cell receptor (beta chain) originates from a study of response to subunit inactivated influenza vaccine (dated by TCRdb to 2017 to 2018). With respect to the entire study: Deep quantitative T cell receptor repertoire profiling was used in the study to track responses to a trivalent subunit inactivated influenza vaccine. Here is what the overall study found, with its caveats: According to the authors, only a limited number of new T cells may be recruited by each seasonal influenza vaccination.

The CDR3 measures 12 amino acids from cysteine to phenylalanine. The DNA shown is the 36-base CDR3, in frame from base 1. Between the V and J ends, shortened by 5 bases and 3 bases respectively, the junction contains 8 bases. CDR1 and CDR2, per the germline V gene, are SQVTM and ANQGSEA. Library creation used RT-PCR. Reads for this sample came from an Illumina HiSeq 2500. TCRdb handled the public reads itself, with Q25 trimming in fastp and clone calling in MiXCR, and kept productive beta chains. Rows are unified per CDR3 protein, each entry keeping the most common DNA and genes. The sample table shows some 300,000 distinct CDR3 sequences, and approximately 21% are seen once. About 9.4% of the sample goes to the ten largest clones. This clonotype appeared a few times. Its antigen is currently not known. No per-base quality is available; no much larger clone lies one base away.

The V and J segments used are TRBV29-1 and TRBJ2-1; possibly the D gene is TRBD2, per 5 matching bases. The source was PBMCs from blood, collected around 22 months after vaccination. The source of this sequence is a man between 45 and 75 years old who received an inactivated influenza vaccine. Donor details come from another sample of the same person, matched by shared clones. The DNA sequence reads TGCAGCGTTAACGACTACTACAATGAGCAGTTCTTC. Translated, it gives CSVNDYYNEQFF.